Below are 9 T cell receptor beta chains sequenced from a single sample in a study of PD-1 blockade in classical Hodgkin lymphoma. Specified time point: cycle 4 day 1 (C4D1), after six to seven weeks of nivolumab. There was relapse after autologous stem cell transplantation in every patient, and there was variation in brentuximab vedotin exposure. Only in-frame clones appear in the TCRdb table, and some are missing; sequencing was by immunoSEQ multiplex PCR. The sample includes approximately 8,000 clones, more than 75% of them seen just once. The specimen comprised peripheral blood mononuclear cells (PBMCs), sampled before the fourth cycle of nivolumab. The receptors come from a human donor with classical Hodgkin lymphoma.

The J gene is TRBJ2-1, the V gene TRBV5-4; TRBD2 matches at 15 bases. Trimming took 4 bases from V and 9 from J; bases not matched to a gene: 8. Germline V gene lookup returns CDR1 SGHNT and CDR2 YYREEE (reference sequence). The CDR3 spans 16 residues. The chain's CDR3 is CASSRGLAGGQGEQFF. CDR3 nucleotide sequence: TGTGCCAGCAGCCGAGGACTAGCGGGAGGGCAGGGTGAGCAGTTCTTC.

The J gene is TRBJ2-5, the V gene TRBV5-4; tentatively, D is TRBD2 (6 bases). Matching the DNA end better, TRBJ2-7 makes the J call doubtful. Germline lookup yields CDR1 SGHNT and CDR2 YYREEE (reference sequence). This CDR3 has 15 residues. The CDR3 DNA follows: TGTGCCAGCAGCCACAAAGTAGCGGCGCCCTACGAGCAGTACTTC. As protein: CASSHKVAAPYEQYF.

This clone is large within its sample. V is TRBV10-2 and J is TRBJ1-2, with a weak D call TRBD1 (5 bases). Looked up from germline, CDR1 is WSHSY and CDR2 is SAAADI. With 0 bases removed from V and 4 bases from J, the gap between germline ends came to 9 bases. The CDR3 consists of 14 residues. The CDR3 here is CASSESSDIYGYTF. CDR3 DNA: TGCGCCAGCAGTGAGTCGTCGGACATCTATGGCTACACCTTC.

This clone was seen just once. This chain uses TRBV19 with TRBJ1-5; 7 bases fit TRBD1. Germline V gene sequence: CDR1 LNHDA, CDR2 SQIVND (reference sequence). The CDR3 runs 15 residues. J lost 5 bases, V lost 7 bases, and 11 bases had no gene match. In DNA, the CDR3 is TGTGCCAGTAAGAAGGTTCGGCAGGGGGATCAGCCCCAGCATTTT. Amino acid sequence: CASKKVRQGDQPQHF. The full variable domain, completed using reference TRBV19 and TRBJ1-5, is DGGITQSPKYLFRKEGQNVTLSCEQNLNHDAMYWYRQDPGQGLRLIYYSQIVNDFQKGDIAEGYSVSREKKESFPLTVTSAQKNPTAFYLCASKKVRQGDQPQHFGDGTRLSIL.

This clone was recorded a few times. V usage is TRBV6-5 and J usage is TRBJ1-2, with TRBD1 matching 9 bases. The J segment lost 8 bases and the V segment lost 5 bases, leaving 9 bases of the junction unmatched. Germline CDR1 and CDR2: MNHEY and SVGAGI. The CDR3 loop spans 14 amino acids. The CDR3 protein is CASSTRDRVKGYTF. Here the CDR3 DNA reads TGTGCCAGCAGTACAAGGGACAGGGTGAAAGGCTACACCTTC.

J is TRBJ2-7 and V is TRBV7-2; 8 bases are a match to TRBD1. V trimming: 5 bases; J trimming: 7 bases; junction bases outside the gene matches: 16. From germline, CDR1 is SGHTA and CDR2 FQGNSA. This CDR3 has 16 amino acids. The CDR3 bases are TGTGCCAGCAGCCCCAAACGTGGACAGGGTCCGGGGGAGCAGTACTTC. As protein: CASSPKRGQGPGEQYF.

The chain uses TRBV19 and TRBJ2-7; TRBD2 matches at 10 bases. V lost 1 base to trimming and J lost 4 bases; unmatched junction nucleotides: 1. The CDR3 has 14 residues. Germline CDR1 reads LNHDA; CDR2 reads SQIVND (reference sequence). In DNA form, the CDR3 reads TGTGCCAGTAGTATAGGAGCGGGGGGGTACGAGCAGTACTTC. Its protein is CASSIGAGGYEQYF. Using reference TRBV19 and TRBJ2-7 for the parts outside the CDR3, the full variable domain is DGGITQSPKYLFRKEGQNVTLSCEQNLNHDAMYWYRQDPGQGLRLIYYSQIVNDFQKGDIAEGYSVSREKKESFPLTVTSAQKNPTAFYLCASSIGAGGYEQYFGPGTRLTVT.

The V and J genes are TRBV6-5 and TRBJ2-2; D is ambiguous. Germline CDR1 is MNHEY and CDR2 is SVGAGI. V lost 2 bases and J 5 bases, leaving 6 bases between the germline ends. The CDR3 is 13 residues long. CDR3 DNA sequence: TGTGCCAGCAGTTACCTCGTTACCGGGGAGCTGTTTTTT. This translates into CASSYLVTGELFF.

The V gene is TRBV10-2, the J gene TRBJ2-5; TRBD2 aligns across 9 bases. The germline gives CDR1 WSHSY, CDR2 SAAADI. This CDR3 contains 16 residues. The V segment lost 3 bases and the J segment 5 bases; nucleotides outside the gene matches: 10. The CDR3 region is CASSEGLAGEMETQYF. The CDR3 DNA reads as TGCGCCAGCAGTGAAGGTTTAGCGGGAGAAATGGAGACCCAGTACTTC.